The 27 T cell receptor beta chains listed next were all sequenced from one sample in a study of blood T cell repertoires in COVID-19. Assay: immunoSEQ multiplex PCR; the TCRdb copy retains only in-frame clones and omits some. The sample has 250,000 or so clones, around nine tenths seen once. Material for sequencing was peripheral blood. The origin of the receptors is a man in his forties with active or convalescent COVID-19.

The chain employs TRBV19 and TRBJ2-7, with 8 nucleotides matching TRBD1. V dropped 6 bases and J dropped 5; count of bases not matched to a gene: 6. Looked up from germline, CDR1 is LNHDA and CDR2 is SQIVND (reference sequence). The CDR3 extends over 13 amino acids. This CDR3 is CASSPQGVDEQYF. The CDR3 DNA follows: TGTGCCAGTAGCCCACAGGGGGTTGACGAGCAGTACTTC.

The J gene is TRBJ1-5, the V gene TRBV6-5; 8 nucleotides match TRBD1. Per the germline V gene, CDR1 is MNHEY and CDR2 is SVGAGI. The V segment lost 7 bases and the J segment 3 bases; nucleotides outside the gene matches: 8. The CDR3 has 15 amino acids. The CDR3 loop is CASTKDRAANQPQHF. The DNA of the CDR3 is TGTGCCAGCACCAAGGACAGGGCCGCCAATCAGCCCCAGCATTTT.

This chain joins TRBV18 and TRBJ2-3; 10 positions agree with TRBD1. The CDR3 sequence is 17 residues long. Germline CDR1 reads KGHSH; CDR2 reads LQKENI. Losses at the gene ends were 0 bases for V and 7 bases for J; bases not matched to a gene: 10. CDR3 in amino acids: CASSPPVVTGGINTQYF. CDR3 nucleotides: TGTGCCAGCTCACCACCGGTTGTGACAGGGGGCATTAATACGCAGTATTTT.

This sequence joins TRBV3-1 (or the pseudogene TRBV3-2) and TRBJ2-7; 8 bases are shared with TRBD1. After removal of 1 base from V and 4 bases from J, the junction contained 3 bases not matched to a gene. Germline CDR1 LGHDT, CDR2 YNNKEL (reference sequence). The CDR3 covers 14 residues. The CDR3 protein is CASSQGTGRYEQYF. For the CDR3, the DNA is TGTGCCAGCAGCCAAGGGACAGGGCGGTACGAGCAGTACTTC.

The CDR3 protein is CASSQGRNEKLFF. Here the CDR3 DNA reads TGTGCCAGCAGCCAAGGGCGGAATGAAAAACTGTTTTTT. The chain joins TRBV3-1 (or the pseudogene TRBV3-2) to TRBJ1-4; D unclear. There are 13 residues in the CDR3. Germline CDR1 reads LGHDT; CDR2 reads YNNKEL (reference sequence). V lost 1 base and J 5 bases, leaving 5 bases between the germline ends.

This chain uses TRBV28 with TRBJ1-6; 7 nucleotides match TRBD1. The CDR3 covers 16 residues. Germline loops: CDR1 MDHEN, CDR2 SYDVKM. After removal of 5 bases from V and 2 bases from J, the junction contained 6 bases not matched to a gene. CDR3 sequence: CASSERQGTYNSPLHF. In DNA form, the CDR3 reads TGTGCCAGCAGTGAGAGACAGGGTACCTATAATTCACCCCTCCACTTT.

The chain recombines TRBV11-3 with TRBJ2-5, with D maybe TRBD1 (5 bases). This CDR3 comprises 13 residues. V gave up 5 bases and J gave up 5 bases, with 12 bases separating them. In germline, CDR1 is SGHNT, CDR2 YENEEA. The chain's CDR3 is CASSPQGMETQYF. Here the CDR3 DNA reads TGTGCCAGCAGCCCCCAGGGTATGGAGACCCAGTACTTC.

Worth noting for this clone: The junction departs from germline at one end; a sequencing error may be responsible. This chain joins TRBV7-7 and TRBJ1-3; TRBD1 is a possible D gene (5 bases). CDR1 SSHAT and CDR2 FNYEAQ come from the germline V gene (reference sequence). The CDR3 has 17 residues. The CDR3 coding sequence is TGTGCTAGCAGGATGGCGCAGGGTCGACTAGCCGGAAACACCATATATTTT. Residues: CASRMAQGRLAGNTIYF.

The rearrangement uses TRBV12-3 or TRBV12-4 and TRBJ1-6, with D perhaps TRBD1 (6 bases). The V and J ends lost 3 bases and 9 bases respectively, with 9 bases between them. This CDR3 contains 13 residues. For the CDR3, the DNA is TGTGCCAGCAGTTTGGGAGGGGGTTCACCCCTCCACTTT. Its translation: CASSLGGGSPLHF.

The chain has TRBV28 and TRBJ2-7; D call uncertain. This CDR3 region has 13 residues. Trimming cost V 3 bases and J 4 bases, with 10 bases left between them. The germline V gene has CDR1 MDHEN and CDR2 SYDVKM. CDR3 sequence (DNA): TGTGCCAGCAGTTTTATGCAGTGGTACGAGCAGTACTTC. It translates to CASSFMQWYEQYF.

V gene TRBV4-2 combines with J gene TRBJ2-3; TRBD2 matches at 7 bases. After removal of 4 bases from V and 6 bases from J, the junction contained 1 base not matched to a gene. CDR3 size: 12 residues. Germline CDR1 reads LGHNA; CDR2 reads YNFKEQ. The CDR3 sequence is CASSPRGDTQYF. CDR3 sequence (DNA): TGTGCCAGCAGCCCGCGGGGGGATACGCAGTATTTT.

The chain joins TRBV7-6 to TRBJ1-5; D might be TRBD1 (5 bases). The CDR3 has 13 residues. Trimming removed 1 base at V and 5 bases at J, with 6 bases between. Germline loops: CDR1 SGHVS, CDR2 FNYEAQ. CDR3 in amino acids: CASSLGGDQPQHF. In nucleotides, the CDR3 is TGTGCCAGCAGCTTAGGGGGCGATCAGCCCCAGCATTTT.

V and J are TRBV7-2 and TRBJ2-5; tentative D call: TRBD2 (5 bases). The CDR3 contains 15 residues. V lost 4 bases to trimming and J lost 4 bases, with 16 bases between them. Germline CDR1 is SGHTA and CDR2 is FQGNSA. DNA of the CDR3: TGTGCCAGCAGCTCCAGTGCGGCTCGGGGAGAGACCCAGTACTTC. Translating gives CASSSSAARGETQYF.

The rearrangement links TRBV28 to TRBJ2-2, with D tentatively TRBD1 (5 bases). The CDR3 spans 14 residues. Deletions cut 1 base from V and 5 bases from J, with 8 bases between. Germline V gives CDR1 MDHEN, CDR2 SYDVKM. The CDR3 loop is CASSLSRGTGELFF. The CDR3, as DNA: TGTGCCAGCAGTTTATCAAGGGGAACCGGGGAGCTGTTTTTT.

V gene TRBV30 combines with J gene TRBJ1-2, with D hard to call. CDR3 size: 11 residues. V gave up 0 bases and J gave up 8 bases, with 7 bases separating them. Germline V gene lookup returns CDR1 GTSNPN and CDR2 SVGIG (reference sequence). The CDR3 loop reads CAWSVSQGYTF. The CDR3 DNA follows: TGTGCCTGGAGTGTAAGTCAGGGCTACACCTTC. Together with reference TRBV30 and TRBJ1-2, the CDR3 gives the full variable domain: SQTIHQWPATLVQPVGSPLSLECTVEGTSNPNLYWYRQAAGRGLQLLFYSVGIGQISSEVPQNLSASRPQDRQFILSSKKLLLSDSGFYLCAWSVSQGYTFGSGTRLTVV.

The V gene is TRBV19, the J gene TRBJ2-1; the match to TRBD2 covers 11 bases. The CDR3 extends over 16 amino acids. CDR1 is LNHDA, CDR2 SQIVND, per germline (reference sequence). V was pared by 10 bases and J by 1 base, with 9 bases of the junction left unmatched. CDR3 loop: CATLGVAGGSYNEQFF. The CDR3 bases are TGTGCCACCCTAGGGGTAGCGGGAGGGTCCTACAATGAGCAGTTCTTC.

The chain has TRBV18 and TRBJ2-7; a weak D match, TRBD2 (5 bases). The CDR3 totals 13 residues. The germline gives CDR1 KGHSH, CDR2 LQKENI. Trimming pared 5 bases from V and 5 bases from J, leaving 13 bases between. DNA of the CDR3: TGTGCCAGCTCAGAGGGTGATTGGGACGAGCAGTACTTC. Protein: CASSEGDWDEQYF.

This chain joins TRBV6-5 and TRBJ1-1; D is ambiguous. Germline V gene data show CDR1 as MNHEY and CDR2 as SVGAGI. The CDR3 length is 11 residues. V lost 7 bases, J lost 1 base, and 4 bases lay in between. Written as DNA, the CDR3 is TGTGCCAGCATCGGGAACACTGAAGCTTTCTTT. Its translation: CASIGNTEAFF.

The gene calls are TRBV7-2 and TRBJ1-3; possible D gene TRBD1, 6 bases. This CDR3 is built from 15 residues. V was clipped by 5 bases and J by 2 bases, with 13 bases between them. Germline V CDR1 and CDR2: SGHTA, FQGNSA. CDR3 residues: CASSLMWGPGNTIYF. CDR3 DNA sequence: TGTGCCAGCAGCCTAATGTGGGGGCCTGGAAACACCATATATTTT.

The rearrangement links TRBV24-1 to TRBJ2-3; tentative D call: TRBD2 (6 bases). V dropped 6 bases and J dropped 7 bases, with 10 bases sitting between them. The CDR3 sequence is 12 residues long. The V gene's germline CDR1 is KGHDR and CDR2 SFDVKD. DNA for the CDR3: TGTGCCACCAGTCCGGCGGGGTATACGCAGTATTTT. It translates to CATSPAGYTQYF.

The chain joins TRBV6-5 to TRBJ2-5; tentative D call: TRBD2 (5 bases). V was cut by 6 bases and J by 14 bases, with 25 bases left in between. The CDR3 loop spans 14 amino acids. The germline V gene has CDR1 MNHEY and CDR2 SVGAGI. CDR3 protein: CASRLLRREGTTYF. CDR3 sequence (DNA): TGTGCCAGCAGACTACTGCGACGTGAGGGAACTACTTACTTC.

This rearrangement joins TRBV4-1 to TRBJ2-3; D perhaps matches TRBD2 (6 bases). The CDR3 is made up of 16 amino acids. Deletions cut 0 bases from V and 3 bases from J, with 13 bases between. CDR1 MGHRA and CDR2 YSYEKL come from the germline V gene. DNA for the CDR3: TGCGCCAGCAGCCAAGAAGGAGGGGCCGGGACAGATACGCAGTATTTT. Translating it yields CASSQEGGAGTDTQYF.

The V gene is TRBV6-5, the J gene TRBJ1-1; TRBD1 might be the D (6 bases). The V end was cut by 10 bases, the J end by 4 bases, with 16 bases between. The CDR3 covers 13 residues. From germline, CDR1 is MNHEY and CDR2 SVGAGI. CDR3 sequence (DNA): TGTGCCACTTTCCGGGGGGCTGGCACTGAAGCTTTCTTT. Translated: CATFRGAGTEAFF.

The DNA of the CDR3 is TGTGCCAGCTCACCACAGCAGGACAATCAGCCCCAGCATTTT. This encodes CASSPQQDNQPQHF. The chain combines TRBV18 with TRBJ1-5; D is unresolved. Trimming shortened V by 1 base and J by 3 bases, and 7 bases separated the two germline ends. From germline, CDR1 is KGHSH and CDR2 LQKENI. CDR3 size: 14 residues.

The chain joins TRBV3-1 (or the pseudogene TRBV3-2) to TRBJ1-1, with TRBD1 matching 7 bases. There are 15 residues in the CDR3. The V gene end was trimmed by 1 base and the J gene end by 5 bases; junction bases not matched to a gene: 7. The germline V gene encodes CDR1 LGHDT and CDR2 YNNKEL (reference sequence). CDR3 region: CASSQARQGGTEAFF. DNA of the CDR3: TGTGCCAGCAGCCAAGCCCGACAGGGTGGGACTGAAGCTTTCTTT.

The CDR3 coding sequence is TGTGCCAGCAGTTCGAGAGCGGGGCGGACCTTAAGAACCGGGGAGCTGTTTTTT. This translates into CASSSRAGRTLRTGELFF. The chain links TRBV27 to TRBJ2-2, with 7 bases lining up with TRBD2. CDR3 length equals 18 residues. CDR1 is MNHEY and CDR2 is SMNVEV in the germline V gene (reference sequence). V was clipped by 4 bases and J by 5 bases; unmatched bases: 16.

The rearrangement links TRBV2 to TRBJ2-1, with TRBD2 identical over 9 bases. The CDR3 runs to 15 residues. V shed 3 bases, J shed 2 bases, and the junction held 2 bases outside the gene matches. Per germline, CDR1 SNHLY and CDR2 FYNNEI. DNA of the CDR3: TGTGCCAGCAGTGAGGGACTAGCCGCCTACAATGAGCAGTTCTTC. Translating gives CASSEGLAAYNEQFF.